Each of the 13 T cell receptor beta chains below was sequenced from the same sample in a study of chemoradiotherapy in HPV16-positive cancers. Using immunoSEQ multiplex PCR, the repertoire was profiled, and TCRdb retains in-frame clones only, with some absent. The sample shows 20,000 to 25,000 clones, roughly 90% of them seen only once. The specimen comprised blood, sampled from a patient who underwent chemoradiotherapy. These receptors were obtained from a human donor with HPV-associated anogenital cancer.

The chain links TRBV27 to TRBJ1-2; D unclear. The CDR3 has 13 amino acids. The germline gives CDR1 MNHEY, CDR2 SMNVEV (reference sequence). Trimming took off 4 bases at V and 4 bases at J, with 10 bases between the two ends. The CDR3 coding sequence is TGTGCCAGCAGTTCCGGGAGCTCCTATGGCTACACCTTC. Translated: CASSSGSSYGYTF.

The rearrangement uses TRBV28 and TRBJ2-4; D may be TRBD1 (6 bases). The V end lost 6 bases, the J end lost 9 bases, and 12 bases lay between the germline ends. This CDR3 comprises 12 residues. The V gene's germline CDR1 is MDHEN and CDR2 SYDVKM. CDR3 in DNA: TGTGCCAGCAGCCCTAACAGGGTCATTCAGTACTTC. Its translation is CASSPNRVIQYF.

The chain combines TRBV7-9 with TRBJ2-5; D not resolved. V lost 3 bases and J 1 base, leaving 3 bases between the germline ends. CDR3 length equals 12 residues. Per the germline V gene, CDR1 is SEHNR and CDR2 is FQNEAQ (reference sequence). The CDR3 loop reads CASSFSQETQYF. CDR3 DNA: TGTGCCAGCAGCTTCTCCCAAGAGACCCAGTACTTC.

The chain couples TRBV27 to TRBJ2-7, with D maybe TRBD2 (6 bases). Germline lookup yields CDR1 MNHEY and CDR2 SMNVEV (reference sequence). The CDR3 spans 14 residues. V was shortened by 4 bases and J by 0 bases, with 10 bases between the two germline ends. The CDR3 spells CASSSRGFSYEQYF. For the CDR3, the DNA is TGTGCCAGCAGTTCTCGGGGGTTCTCCTACGAGCAGTACTTC.

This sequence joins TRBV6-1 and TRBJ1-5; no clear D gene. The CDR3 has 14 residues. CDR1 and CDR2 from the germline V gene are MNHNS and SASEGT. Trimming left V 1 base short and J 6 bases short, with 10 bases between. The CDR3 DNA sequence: TGTGCCAGCAGTGAAGGTAGGGCCGCTCAGCCCCAGCATTTT. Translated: CASSEGRAAQPQHF.

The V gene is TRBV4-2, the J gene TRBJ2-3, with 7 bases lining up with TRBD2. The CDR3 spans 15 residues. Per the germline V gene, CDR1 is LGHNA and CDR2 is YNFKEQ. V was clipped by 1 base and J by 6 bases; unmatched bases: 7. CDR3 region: CASSQGLGGLDTQYF. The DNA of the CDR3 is TGTGCCAGCAGCCAAGGTCTGGGAGGGTTGGATACGCAGTATTTT.

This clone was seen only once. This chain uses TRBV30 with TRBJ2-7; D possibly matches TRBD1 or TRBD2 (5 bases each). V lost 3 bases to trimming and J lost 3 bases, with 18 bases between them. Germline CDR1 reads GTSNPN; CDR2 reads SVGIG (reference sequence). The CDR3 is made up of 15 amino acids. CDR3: CAWRGQGRKNYEQYV. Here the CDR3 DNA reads TGTGCCTGGAGGGGGCAGGGACGGAAAAACTACGAGCAGTACGTC.

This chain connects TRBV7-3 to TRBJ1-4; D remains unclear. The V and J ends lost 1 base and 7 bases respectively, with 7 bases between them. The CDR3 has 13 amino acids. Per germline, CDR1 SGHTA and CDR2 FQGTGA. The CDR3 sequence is CASSLRSGEKLFF. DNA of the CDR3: TGTGCCAGCAGCTTAAGATCAGGTGAAAAACTGTTTTTT.

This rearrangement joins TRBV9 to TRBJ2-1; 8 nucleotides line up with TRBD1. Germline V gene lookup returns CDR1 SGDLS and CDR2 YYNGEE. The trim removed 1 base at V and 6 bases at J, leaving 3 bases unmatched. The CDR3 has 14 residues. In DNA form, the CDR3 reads TGTGCCAGCAGCGTACCAGGGGGCTTCAATGAGCAGTTCTTC. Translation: CASSVPGGFNEQFF.

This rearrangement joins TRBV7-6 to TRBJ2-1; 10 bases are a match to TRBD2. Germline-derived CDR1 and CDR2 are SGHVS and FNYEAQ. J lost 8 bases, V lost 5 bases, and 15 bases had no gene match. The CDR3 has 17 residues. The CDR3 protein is CASSPSAGGIFSDEQFF. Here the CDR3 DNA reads TGTGCCAGCAGCCCCTCAGCGGGGGGGATATTTTCAGATGAGCAGTTCTTC.

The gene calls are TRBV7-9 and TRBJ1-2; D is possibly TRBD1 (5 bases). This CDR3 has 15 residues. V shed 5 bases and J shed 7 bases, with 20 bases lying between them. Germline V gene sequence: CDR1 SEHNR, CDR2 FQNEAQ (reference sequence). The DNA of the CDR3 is TGTGCCAGCAGCACCGCGAGGGGTGATTTAGGTGGCTACACCTTC. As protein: CASSTARGDLGGYTF.

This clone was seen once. For the CDR3, the DNA is TGTGCCAGCAGCCCGGGACTAGCGGGAAATGAGCAGTTCTTC. This encodes CASSPGLAGNEQFF. J is TRBJ2-1 and V is TRBV5-4, with 13 bases fitting TRBD2. V was clipped by 4 bases and J by 7 bases; unmatched bases: 2. The germline V gene encodes CDR1 SGHNT and CDR2 YYREEE (reference sequence). This CDR3 is 14 amino acids long.

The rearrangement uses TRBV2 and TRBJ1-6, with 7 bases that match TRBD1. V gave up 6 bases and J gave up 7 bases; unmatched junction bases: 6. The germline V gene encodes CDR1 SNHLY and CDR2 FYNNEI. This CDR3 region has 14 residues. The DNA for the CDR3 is TGTGCCAGCAGGCCCGGGACAGTGAATTCACCCCTCCACTTT. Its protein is CASRPGTVNSPLHF.